These 8 T cell receptor beta chains share one sample of origin, sequenced in a study of T cell responses to AZD1222 COVID-19 vaccine. Profiling relied on immunoSEQ multiplex PCR, and the TCRdb table lists in-frame clones only, not all of them. The sample gives fewer than 100,000 clones, about 83% of which show up once; approximately 10% is in the top ten. The specimen comprised peripheral blood, sampled 28 days after the second AZD1222 dose. The receptors derive from an adult who received the AZD1222 COVID-19 vaccine.

The chain links TRBV6-1 to TRBJ1-6; D is unresolved. The CDR3 consists of 12 residues. Trimming left V 3 bases short and J 10 bases short, with 7 bases between. Germline values: CDR1 MNHNS, CDR2 SASEGT. Here the CDR3 reads CASSDADSPLHF. The CDR3 region has the DNA TGTGCCAGCAGTGATGCCGACTCACCCCTCCACTTT.

This chain uses TRBV6-1 with TRBJ1-2, with no clear D. Germline V gene data show CDR1 as MNHNS and CDR2 as SASEGT. Trimming cost V 1 base and J 6 bases, with 12 bases left between them. This CDR3 region has 14 residues. The DNA of the CDR3 is TGTGCCAGCAGTGAAGGGCAAAGGGCTGATGGCTACACCTTC. It codes for CASSEGQRADGYTF.

In nucleotides, the CDR3 is TGTGCCAGCAGCGTTGCCGGGACTCCCTACGAGCAGTACTTC. Translation gives CASSVAGTPYEQYF. The chain joins TRBV9 to TRBJ2-7, with a tentative D call TRBD2 (6 bases). With 2 bases removed from V and 2 bases from J, the gap between germline ends came to 11 bases. The CDR3 covers 14 residues. Germline V gene sequence: CDR1 SGDLS, CDR2 YYNGEE. Full variable domain (missing parts from reference TRBV9 and TRBJ2-7): DSGVTQTPKHLITATGQRVTLRCSPRSGDLSVYWYQQSLDQGLQFLIQYYNGEERAKGNILERFSAQQFPDLHSELNLSSLELGDSALYFCASSVAGTPYEQYFGPGTRLTVT.

The chain employs TRBV7-2 and TRBJ1-5, with 10 bases aligning to TRBD1. The length of the CDR3 is 14 residues. Looked up from germline, CDR1 is SGHTA and CDR2 is FQGNSA. The V and J ends lost 5 bases and 6 bases, in that order; junction bases with no gene match: 4. CDR3 coding DNA: TGTGCCAGCAGCGCCGGGACAGGGGTTCAGCCCCAGCATTTT. The encoded protein is CASSAGTGVQPQHF.

V and J are TRBV4-1 and TRBJ2-7; possibly TRBD1 or TRBD2 for D (7 bases each). Germline V gene sequence: CDR1 MGHRA, CDR2 YSYEKL. The CDR3 is made up of 15 amino acids. The V and J ends lost 4 bases and 0 bases respectively, with 13 bases between them. The CDR3 DNA sequence: TGCGCCAGCAGCCTGCAGGGGGGGAGCTCCTACGAGCAGTACTTC. It is translated as CASSLQGGSSYEQYF.

This clone came up once. The chain carries TRBV27 and TRBJ1-4; perhaps TRBD1 as D (5 bases). CDR1 and CDR2 (germline): MNHEY, SMNVEV (reference sequence). The length of the CDR3 is 16 residues. The germline V and J ends were trimmed by 4 bases and 8 bases, with 20 bases remaining between them. This chain's CDR3 is CASSSYRWGGGEKLFF. Here the CDR3 DNA reads TGTGCCAGCAGTTCTTACCGCTGGGGGGGTGGGGAAAAACTGTTTTTT.

The CDR3 sequence: CASSLGPGAGELFF. The CDR3 bases are TGTGCCAGCAGCTTAGGCCCAGGCGCCGGGGAGCTGTTTTTT. The J gene is TRBJ2-2, the V gene TRBV13; D is ambiguous. The V end lost 0 bases, the J end lost 6 bases, and 8 bases lay between the germline ends. The length of the CDR3 is 14 residues. Per the germline V gene, CDR1 is PRHDT and CDR2 is FYEKMQ (reference sequence).

V gene TRBV5-4 combines with J gene TRBJ1-1, with 9 bases that match TRBD1. Germline V gene data show CDR1 as SGHNT and CDR2 as YYREEE (reference sequence). The J segment lost 0 bases and the V segment lost 4 bases, leaving 7 bases of the junction unmatched. The CDR3 extends over 16 amino acids. In DNA, the CDR3 is TGTGCCAGCAGCCCGGACAGGGGTACCATGAACACTGAAGCTTTCTTT. Translated, it gives CASSPDRGTMNTEAFF.